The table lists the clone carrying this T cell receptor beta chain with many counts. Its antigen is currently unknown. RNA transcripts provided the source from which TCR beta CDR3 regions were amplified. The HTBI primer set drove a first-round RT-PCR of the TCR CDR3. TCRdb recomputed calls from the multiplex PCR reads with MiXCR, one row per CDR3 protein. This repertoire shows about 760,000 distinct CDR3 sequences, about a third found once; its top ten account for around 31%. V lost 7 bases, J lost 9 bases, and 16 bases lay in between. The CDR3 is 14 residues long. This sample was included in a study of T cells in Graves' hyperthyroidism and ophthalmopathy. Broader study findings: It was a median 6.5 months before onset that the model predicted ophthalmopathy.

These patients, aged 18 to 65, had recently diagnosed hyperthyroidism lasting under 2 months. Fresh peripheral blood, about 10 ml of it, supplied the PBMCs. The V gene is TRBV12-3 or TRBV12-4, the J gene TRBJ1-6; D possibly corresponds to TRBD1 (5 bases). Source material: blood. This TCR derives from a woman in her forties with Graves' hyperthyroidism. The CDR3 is CASTIGAFGSPLHF. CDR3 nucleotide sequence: TGTGCCAGCACCATAGGGGCTTTCGGTTCACCCCTCCACTTT.